Presented here are 11 T cell receptor beta chains from one specimen sequenced in a study of cytomegalovirus exposure and HLA in healthy donors. It was with 60 Vbeta and 13 Jbeta primers that the PCR ran. The assay was immunoSEQ multiplex PCR, and TCRdb's table has in-frame clones only and misses some. The sample includes roughly 120,000 clones, around four fifths of them seen just once. The material sequenced was PBMCs. These receptors originate from a woman in her thirties or forties in good health and CMV-seropositive.

The V gene is TRBV6-5, the J gene TRBJ2-3, with TRBD1 identical over 7 bases. The CDR3 is made up of 14 amino acids. Germline trimming cut 10 bases from V and 4 bases from J; bases unmatched to any gene: 11. Germline V gives CDR1 MNHEY, CDR2 SVGAGI. The CDR3 DNA reads TGTGCCACTGGCGAGGGACAGTCTTCAGATACGCAGTATTTT. As protein: CATGEGQSSDTQYF.

The rearrangement joins TRBV9 to TRBJ2-7, with 12 positions matching TRBD2. This CDR3 is 16 amino acids long. J was trimmed by 3 bases and V by 1 base; bases with no gene match: 5. Germline loops: CDR1 SGDLS, CDR2 YYNGEE. CDR3 in amino acids: CASSVQGLAGNYEQYF. In DNA form, the CDR3 reads TGTGCCAGCAGCGTACAAGGACTAGCGGGAAACTACGAGCAGTACTTC. Supplemented by reference TRBV9 and TRBJ2-7, the full variable domain reads DSGVTQTPKHLITATGQRVTLRCSPRSGDLSVYWYQQSLDQGLQFLIQYYNGEERAKGNILERFSAQQFPDLHSELNLSSLELGDSALYFCASSVQGLAGNYEQYFGPGTRLTVT.

DNA of the CDR3: TGTGCCAGTAGTAGCAATATAGGCGGGTCGCAACCACCCTACGAGCAGTACTTC. Residues: CASSSNIGGSQPPYEQYF. The V and J genes are TRBV19 and TRBJ2-7; perhaps TRBD2 as D (5 bases). CDR3 length equals 18 residues. Trimming took 4 bases from V and 2 from J, leaving 24 bases between them. The germline V gene encodes CDR1 LNHDA and CDR2 SQIVND (reference sequence).

This clone was counted a single time. The J gene is TRBJ1-2, the V gene TRBV2; D gene ambiguous. The CDR3 contains 15 residues. Germline V gene data show CDR1 as SNHLY and CDR2 as FYNNEI. Trimming stripped 4 bases from V and 0 bases from J, with 12 bases between. This chain's CDR3 is CASSADTYTNYGYTF. For the CDR3, the DNA is TGTGCCAGCAGTGCCGACACCTATACTAACTATGGCTACACCTTC.

The chain couples TRBV28 to TRBJ2-1; TRBD2 matches at 13 bases. V lost 5 bases, J lost 14 bases, and 12 bases stayed unmatched. From germline, CDR1 is MDHEN and CDR2 SYDVKM. This CDR3 has 15 amino acids. CDR3 loop: CASSTPGLAGPREFF. CDR3 DNA sequence: TGTGCCAGCAGTACACCGGGACTAGCGGGACCACGAGAGTTCTTC.

The chain has TRBV7-9 and TRBJ2-1, with 12 positions matching TRBD2. CDR1 is SEHNR and CDR2 is FQNEAQ in the germline V gene (reference sequence). J gave up 0 bases and V 4 bases, and 10 bases lay outside the gene matches. CDR3 length: 19 residues. In DNA, the CDR3 is TGTGCCAGCAGCTCGACCCTTGGGACTAGCGGGCGCTCCTACAATGAGCAGTTCTTC. Its protein product is CASSSTLGTSGRSYNEQFF.

The chain recombines TRBV30 with TRBJ2-3, with D perhaps matching TRBD2 (5 bases). The V gene's germline CDR1 is GTSNPN and CDR2 SVGIG (reference sequence). The CDR3 contains 13 residues. V lost 5 bases and J 0 bases, leaving 9 bases between the germline ends. CDR3 region: CAWGRDSTDTQYF. In nucleotides, the CDR3 is TGTGCCTGGGGCCGGGATAGCACAGATACGCAGTATTTT.

V is TRBV5-1 and J is TRBJ1-2, with D possibly matching TRBD1 (6 bases). The CDR3 totals 14 residues. Germline V CDR1 and CDR2: SGHRS, YFSETQ. Deletions cut 1 base from V and 8 bases from J, with 15 bases between. The CDR3 loop is CASSLQSSGEGYTF. As DNA, the CDR3 is TGCGCCAGCAGCTTGCAGTCGTCAGGGGAAGGCTACACCTTC.

This clone was seen a handful of times. The rearrangement joins TRBV9 to TRBJ1-2; TRBD1 aligns across 10 bases. Trimming removed 3 bases from V and 4 bases from J; junction bases left unmatched: 6. This CDR3 spans 15 amino acids. Germline V gene lookup returns CDR1 SGDLS and CDR2 YYNGEE. This chain's CDR3 is CASSADRGRGYGYTF. CDR3 in DNA: TGTGCCAGCAGCGCCGACAGGGGGCGCGGCTATGGCTACACCTTC.

The chain combines TRBV28 with TRBJ2-1; 7 positions agree with TRBD2. CDR1 MDHEN and CDR2 SYDVKM come from the germline V gene. V dropped 3 bases and J dropped 12; count of bases not matched to a gene: 20. The CDR3 has 17 amino acids. The CDR3 loop is CASSFGSTGGSLEGQFF. The CDR3 nucleotides are TGTGCCAGCAGTTTCGGTTCTACGGGCGGGAGTCTGGAGGGGCAGTTCTTC.

The chain uses TRBV4-2 and TRBJ2-3; 10 positions match TRBD2. This CDR3 is 16 amino acids long. Germline values: CDR1 LGHNA, CDR2 YNFKEQ. V shed 0 bases and J 4 bases; nucleotides not matched to a gene: 4. CDR3 amino acids: CASSQDQRGGPDTQYF. The CDR3 DNA follows: TGTGCCAGCAGCCAAGATCAGCGGGGGGGCCCAGATACGCAGTATTTT.